A single sample gave rise to the 13 T cell receptor beta chains below, sequenced in a study of cytomegalovirus exposure and HLA in healthy donors. With 60 Vbeta and 13 Jbeta primers, the PCR was carried out. The table came from immunoSEQ multiplex PCR; TCRdb's copy has only in-frame clones and leaves some out. The table includes 150,000 to 200,000 clones, around four fifths detected once. Sequencing input: PBMCs. Every receptor here comes from a man younger than 35 in good health and CMV-seropositive.

The gene calls are TRBV4-2 and TRBJ2-7, with D possibly TRBD1 on 5 matching bases. V shed 3 bases and J shed 5 bases, with 11 bases lying between them. The CDR3 has 13 residues. The V gene's germline CDR1 is LGHNA and CDR2 YNFKEQ. The CDR3 bases are TGTGCCAGCAGCCATGATCTCAGGGACGAGCAGTACTTC. It translates to CASSHDLRDEQYF.

The rearrangement uses TRBV25-1 and TRBJ1-2; D remains ambiguous. Germline values: CDR1 MGHDK, CDR2 SYGVNS. V was clipped by 4 bases and J by 4 bases, with 10 bases between them. The CDR3 extends over 13 amino acids. The CDR3 DNA sequence: TGTGCCAGCAGTGGATGGGCCAGCTATGGCTACACCTTC. Its protein product is CASSGWASYGYTF.

With regard to this clone: One junction end disagrees with the germline gene, perhaps due to a read error. The sample holds other DNA sequences that translate to the same CDR3. The chain links TRBV10-3 to TRBJ2-7; 10 bases are a match to TRBD1. The CDR3 consists of 14 residues. Germline V gives CDR1 ENHRY, CDR2 SYGVKD. CDR3 in amino acids: CAISPRDRGYEQYF. In DNA form, the CDR3 reads TGCGCCATCAGTCCCCGGGACAGGGGCTACGAGCAGTACTTC.

This rearrangement joins TRBV5-6 to TRBJ2-3; no clear D gene. The CDR3 is 13 residues long. V lost 3 bases and J 4 bases, leaving 9 bases between the germline ends. Germline lookup yields CDR1 SGHDT and CDR2 YYEEEE. CDR3 nucleotides: TGTGCCAGCAGCTCCGACATAGCAGATACGCAGTATTTT. It is translated as CASSSDIADTQYF.

This clone was counted a few times. The gene calls are TRBV19 and TRBJ1-2, with D tentatively TRBD1 (6 bases). The germline V gene encodes CDR1 LNHDA and CDR2 SQIVND (reference sequence). V was trimmed by 6 bases and J by 5 bases, leaving 13 bases between them. This CDR3 contains 13 residues. The CDR3 spells CASRNGGAYGYTF. The CDR3 DNA sequence: TGTGCCAGTAGGAACGGGGGGGCTTATGGCTACACCTTC.

The chain uses TRBV6-1 and TRBJ1-1; D remains unclear. This CDR3 has 13 residues. The V gene lost 8 bases and the J gene lost 0 bases, with 10 bases spanning the gap. Germline values: CDR1 MNHNS, CDR2 SASEGT. The CDR3 bases are TGTGCCAGCGATCTGGCCATGAACACTGAAGCTTTCTTT. Amino acid sequence: CASDLAMNTEAFF.

The chain recombines TRBV4-2 with TRBJ1-5; TRBD1 might be the D (5 bases). CDR1 is LGHNA and CDR2 is YNFKEQ in the germline V gene. This CDR3 has 15 amino acids. The V gene lost 1 base and the J gene lost 4 bases, with 11 bases spanning the gap. The CDR3 DNA follows: TGTGCCAGCAGCCAAGCTGACAGTGGGAATCAGCCCCAGCATTTT. Its protein product is CASSQADSGNQPQHF.

This clone was observed a single time. This chain links TRBV2 with TRBJ2-6; D remains unclear. Germline loops: CDR1 SNHLY, CDR2 FYNNEI. V dropped 5 bases and J dropped 4 bases, with 3 bases sitting between them. The CDR3 consists of 12 residues. CDR3 bases: TGTGCCAGCAGTTCGGGGGCCAACGTCCTGACTTTC. Protein sequence: CASSSGANVLTF. Drawing the rest from reference TRBV2 and TRBJ2-6, the complete variable domain is EPEVTQTPSHQVTQMGQEVILRCVPISNHLYFYWYRQILGQKVEFLVSFYNNEISEKSEIFDDQFSVERPDGSNFTLKIRSTKLEDSAMYFCASSSGANVLTFGAGSRLTVL.

This chain connects TRBV29-1 to TRBJ1-1, with TRBD1 matching over 7 bases. V was clipped by 7 bases and J by 1 base; unmatched bases: 6. Germline loops: CDR1 SQVTM, CDR2 ANQGSEA. CDR3 length: 13 residues. The CDR3 sequence is CSARQGSNTEAFF. In nucleotides, the CDR3 is TGCAGCGCTAGACAGGGATCGAACACTGAAGCTTTCTTT.

This clone was observed a handful of times. The chain links TRBV18 to TRBJ1-1; 8 positions agree with TRBD1. V gave up 6 bases and J gave up 9 bases; unmatched junction bases: 6. This CDR3 is 12 amino acids long. Germline V lookup: CDR1 KGHSH, CDR2 LQKENI. CDR3 coding DNA: TGTGCCAGCTCCCTCGGACAGGGTAAAGCTTTCTTT. As protein: CASSLGQGKAFF.

The table lists this clone with a few counts. The V gene is TRBV4-2, the J gene TRBJ2-6, with a tentative D call TRBD1 (5 bases). The CDR3 totals 16 residues. V was shortened by 1 base and J by 4 bases, with 11 bases between the two germline ends. Germline V gene data show CDR1 as LGHNA and CDR2 as YNFKEQ. The CDR3 reads CASSQAQGSGANVLTF. For the CDR3, the DNA is TGTGCCAGCAGCCAAGCCCAGGGCTCCGGGGCCAACGTCCTGACTTTC.

This chain uses TRBV12-5 with TRBJ2-5; TRBD1 aligns across 9 bases. With V trimmed by 0 bases and J by 5 bases, 13 bases remained unmatched. Looked up from germline, CDR1 is LGHNT and CDR2 is FRNRAP. The CDR3 totals 18 residues. The CDR3 nucleotides are TGTGCTAGTGGTTTGGTCGTGTTAGGGACAGGGTCAGAGGAGACCCAGTACTTC. Amino acid sequence: CASGLVVLGTGSEETQYF.

The J gene is TRBJ1-2, the V gene TRBV6-1, with 7 bases aligning to TRBD1. The J segment lost 7 bases and the V segment lost 5 bases, leaving 10 bases of the junction unmatched. The length of the CDR3 is 14 residues. Germline lookup yields CDR1 MNHNS and CDR2 SASEGT. CDR3 DNA: TGTGCCAGCAGTTCGAACAGGGGAGGATCTGGCTACACCTTC. It encodes CASSSNRGGSGYTF.